Following are 12 T cell receptor beta chains from one sample sequenced in a study of radiotherapy plus CTLA-4 blockade in lung cancer. Clones were read by immunoSEQ multiplex PCR, and TCRdb kept only the in-frame ones, dropping some. Counted here are tens of thousands of clones, approximately 81% occurring once; the ten biggest clones make up approximately 16%. The sequencing here drew on peripheral blood, taken from a patient treated with radiotherapy plus ipilimumab. These receptors were collected from a human donor with non-small cell lung cancer that progressed on radiotherapy plus ipilimumab.

The CDR3 bases are TGTGCCAGCAGCCAAGATAGCCGTGCGTCGACTAGCGGGAGTAAGCAGTACTTC. This encodes CASSQDSRASTSGSKQYF. The rearrangement uses TRBV4-2 and TRBJ2-7; 12 nucleotides match TRBD2. The germline CDR1 and CDR2 sequences are LGHNA and YNFKEQ. With 0 bases clipped from V and 8 bases from J, the junction kept 14 bases outside the gene matches. CDR3 length equals 18 residues.

The chain carries TRBV28 and TRBJ1-1, with unresolved D. This CDR3 contains 13 residues. The germline V gene encodes CDR1 MDHEN and CDR2 SYDVKM. V lost 2 bases and J lost 1, with 5 bases in between. The CDR3 nucleotides read TGTGCCAGCAGTTTAGGTTGGAACACTGAAGCTTTCTTT. Amino acid sequence: CASSLGWNTEAFF.

The chain couples TRBV2 to TRBJ1-2; D remains unclear. The CDR3 extends over 13 amino acids. V lost 3 bases, J lost 0 bases, and 5 bases lay in between. Germline-derived CDR1 and CDR2 are SNHLY and FYNNEI. CDR3 amino acids: CASSDRANYGYTF. The CDR3 coding sequence is TGTGCCAGCAGTGACAGAGCTAACTATGGCTACACCTTC.

This clone appeared once. The chain recombines TRBV9 with TRBJ2-7; D remains unclear. Trimming left V 2 bases short and J 0 bases short, with 9 bases between. CDR1 is SGDLS and CDR2 is YYNGEE in the germline V gene. The CDR3 is 14 residues long. The chain's CDR3 is CASSVGRSSYEQYF. The CDR3, as DNA: TGTGCCAGCAGCGTTGGCCGGAGCTCCTACGAGCAGTACTTC.

This clone has more than one count but fewer than ten. The V and J genes are TRBV5-1 and TRBJ2-2; no firm D call. Trimming took 1 base from V and 6 from J, leaving 7 bases between them. Germline V gene lookup returns CDR1 SGHRS and CDR2 YFSETQ. This CDR3 region has 13 residues. In nucleotides, the CDR3 is TGCGCCAGCAGCTTGTTTGTTCCCGGGGAGCTGTTTTTT. This codes for CASSLFVPGELFF.

The V and J genes are TRBV6-6 and TRBJ1-2, with a possible D match to TRBD1 (5 bases). V was trimmed by 5 bases and J by 8 bases, leaving 12 bases between them. The germline CDR1 and CDR2 sequences are MNHNY and SVGAGI (reference sequence). CDR3 length: 12 amino acids. The CDR3: CASSTRVEGYTF. The CDR3, as DNA: TGTGCCAGCAGTACCAGGGTGGAAGGCTACACCTTC.

The V and J genes are TRBV7-2 and TRBJ1-2; 7 bases map to TRBD1. With 1 base clipped from V and 0 bases from J, the junction kept 11 bases outside the gene matches. CDR3 length equals 18 residues. Germline assignment: CDR1 SGHTA and CDR2 FQGNSA. The CDR3 DNA reads as TGTGCCAGCAGCTTAGTAGCGGGGGCAAGGGGGCCTAACTATGGCTACACCTTC. It specifies CASSLVAGARGPNYGYTF.

This chain joins TRBV28 and TRBJ2-3; D is possibly TRBD1 or TRBD2 (5 bases each). The CDR3 loop spans 13 amino acids. V was pared by 10 bases and J by 5 bases, with 16 bases between. CDR1 MDHEN and CDR2 SYDVKM come from the germline V gene. The CDR3 DNA sequence: TGTGCCACCCTCCGGGACGGACAAGATACGCAGTATTTT. It yields the protein CATLRDGQDTQYF. The whole variable domain, filled in from reference TRBV28 and TRBJ2-3, reads DVKVTQSSRYLVKRTGEKVFLECVQDMDHENMFWYRQDPGLGLRLIYFSYDVKMKEKGDIPEGYSVSREKKERFSLILESASTNQTSMYLCATLRDGQDTQYFGPGTRLTVL.

The CDR3 region has the DNA TGTGCCAGTAGCTGGACAGGGTACAATGAGCAGTTCTTC. This sequence encodes CASSWTGYNEQFF. This chain connects TRBV19 to TRBJ2-1, with 8 bases fitting TRBD1. Looked up from germline, CDR1 is LNHDA and CDR2 is SQIVND (reference sequence). This CDR3 contains 13 residues. V was pared by 6 bases and J by 4 bases, with 2 bases of the junction left unmatched.

This clone was observed a handful of times. CDR3 amino acids: CASRSLGGNTEAFF. DNA of the CDR3: TGTGCCAGCAGGAGCCTTGGAGGGAACACTGAAGCTTTCTTT. The chain links TRBV27 to TRBJ1-1; D unresolved. From germline, CDR1 is MNHEY and CDR2 SMNVEV (reference sequence). With 6 bases removed from V and 1 base from J, the gap between germline ends came to 12 bases. There are 14 residues in the CDR3.

The chain employs TRBV4-1 and TRBJ1-2; D perhaps matches TRBD1 (6 bases). CDR3 length equals 15 residues. V was trimmed by 0 bases and J by 1 base, leaving 9 bases between them. Germline V lookup: CDR1 MGHRA, CDR2 YSYEKL. The CDR3 nucleotides read TGCGCCAGCAGCCAAGATAACAGGGTTAACTATGGCTACACCTTC. Its translation: CASSQDNRVNYGYTF.

The CDR3 here is CASSLAPNEYNSPLHF. The CDR3 DNA sequence: TGTGCCAGCAGCTTAGCGCCGAACGAATATAATTCACCCCTCCACTTT. The rearrangement joins TRBV7-2 to TRBJ1-6, with unresolved D. The length of the CDR3 is 16 residues. V shed 0 bases and J shed 4 bases, with 10 bases lying between them. Germline-derived CDR1 and CDR2 are SGHTA and FQGNSA.